What follows describes a single T cell receptor beta chain. The data stem from a study of blood T cell repertoires in COVID-19. Study in general: COVID-19 samples collected from the United States, Italy and Spain covered acute and convalescent phases. T cells, B-cell-depleted T cells, or PBMCs provided the cDNA or gDNA that served as material.

Sequenced by immunoSEQ multiplex PCR; TCRdb stores in-frame clones only, minus some. The repertoire holds approximately 140,000 clones, with around 89% as singletons. Trimming shortened V by 2 bases and J by 4 bases, and 12 bases separated the two germline ends. The germline V gene encodes CDR1 WNHNN and CDR2 SYGVQD (reference sequence). The length of the CDR3 is 16 residues. The gene calls are TRBV10-1 and TRBJ2-6; D is perhaps TRBD1 (6 bases). The receptor was isolated from a human donor in a cohort sampled during active COVID-19. Material: peripheral blood. CDR3 region: CASSEPTGPGANVLTF. In nucleotides, the CDR3 is TGCGCCAGCAGTGAGCCCACAGGGCCCGGGGCCAACGTCCTGACTTTC.